The 21 T cell receptor beta chains below all came from one sample that was sequenced in a study of immune evolution from preneoplasia to lung adenocarcinoma (dated by TCRdb to about 2021). To prepare the library, the immunoSEQ multiplex PCR assay was applied. This is the immuneACCESS table as TCRdb keeps it, with only in-frame sequences that have V and J called. A part of the clones is gone; compared with another copy, unresolved V genes explain less than half, and the rest is unexplained. This sample holds 3,000 to 4,000 clones; around 73% were observed only once. The ten top clones hold about 9.4% of the sample. The sequencing sample was made of FFPE minimally invasive lung adenocarcinoma tissue. The meaning of the sample's cell subset or site label: micro-invasive lung adenocarcinoma (MIA). All receptors derive from a person in their sixties or seventies with lung adenocarcinoma.

The chain joins TRBV6-4 to TRBJ2-2; no clear D gene. The V gene's germline CDR1 is MRHNA and CDR2 SNTAGT. The CDR3 spans 13 residues. The V and J ends lost 0 bases and 4 bases respectively, with 3 bases between them. The CDR3 nucleotides read TGTGCCAGCAGTGACTCTAGCACCGGGGAGCTGTTTTTT. Translated, it gives CASSDSSTGELFF.

This chain connects TRBV4-1 to TRBJ1-1; 8 nucleotides line up with TRBD1. The CDR3 is 15 residues long. Germline V gene data show CDR1 as MGHRA and CDR2 as YSYEKL. The trim removed 4 bases at V and 4 bases at J, leaving 8 bases unmatched. The DNA for the CDR3 is TGCGCCAGCAGCCCGGACAGGGAGCAGCGCACTGAAGCTTTCTTT. Its protein product is CASSPDREQRTEAFF.

The count of this clone is one. V usage is TRBV7-9 and J usage is TRBJ2-6; no reliable D call. The CDR3 sequence is 15 residues long. Germline loops: CDR1 SEHNR, CDR2 FQNEAQ (reference sequence). The V end was cut by 0 bases, the J end by 0 bases, with 3 bases between. CDR3 nucleotide sequence: TGTGCCAGCAGCTTAGCCAGCTCTGGGGCCAACGTCCTGACTTTC. Amino acid sequence: CASSLASSGANVLTF.

The CDR3 loop is CASNPGQSNNEQFF. The CDR3 DNA sequence: TGTGCCAGCAACCCAGGACAGAGTAACAATGAGCAGTTCTTC. V is TRBV7-9 and J is TRBJ2-1, with D perhaps matching TRBD1 (6 bases). The length of the CDR3 is 14 residues. The germline V gene has CDR1 SEHNR and CDR2 FQNEAQ (reference sequence). V lost 7 bases, J lost 5 bases, and 15 bases lay in between.

The chain combines TRBV19 with TRBJ1-5; 7 bases fit TRBD1. V lost 6 bases, J lost 4 bases, and 9 bases stayed unmatched. Germline V gene data show CDR1 as LNHDA and CDR2 as SQIVND (reference sequence). The CDR3 covers 15 residues. As DNA, the CDR3 is TGTGCCAGTAGCCCACAGGGGAACCCAAATCAGCCCCAGCATTTT. Its translation: CASSPQGNPNQPQHF.

Only a few counts were recorded for this clone. This chain uses TRBV25-1 with TRBJ2-3; D possibly matches TRBD1 or TRBD2 (5 bases each). V lost 8 bases to trimming and J lost 4 bases, with 16 bases between them. The germline gives CDR1 MGHDK, CDR2 SYGVNS. The CDR3 extends over 14 amino acids. CDR3 amino acids: CASEGTGLADTQYF. DNA of the CDR3: TGTGCCAGCGAGGGGACGGGATTGGCAGATACGCAGTATTTT.

With respect to this clone: This sample includes further DNA sequences coding for the same CDR3. The chain combines TRBV6-6 with TRBJ1-1; 11 bases fit TRBD1. J lost 4 bases, V lost 10 bases, and 11 bases had no gene match. The CDR3 sequence is 15 residues long. Germline V gene data show CDR1 as MNHNY and CDR2 as SVGAGI (reference sequence). CDR3 sequence (DNA): TGTGCCATCGCGGACAGGGGGCGTAAGGTCACTGAAGCTTTCTTT. Translating it yields CAIADRGRKVTEAFF.

The table lists this clone with a count of one. The chain employs TRBV6-1 and TRBJ1-1; D remains unclear. The CDR3 runs to 14 residues. V shed 5 bases and J shed 1 base, with 11 bases lying between them. CDR1 is MNHNS and CDR2 is SASEGT in the germline V gene. CDR3 DNA: TGTGCCAGCAGTCCTTTGACGGAGAACACTGAAGCTTTCTTT. Encoded protein: CASSPLTENTEAFF.

This chain connects TRBV28 to TRBJ1-4; 8 bases align to TRBD1. Germline CDR1 and CDR2: MDHEN and SYDVKM. The CDR3 contains 14 residues. V lost 4 bases to trimming and J lost 4 bases; unmatched junction nucleotides: 2. The CDR3 DNA reads TGTGCCAGCAGTTCGACAGGGGATAATGAAAAACTGTTTTTT. It translates to CASSSTGDNEKLFF.

This rearrangement joins TRBV28 to TRBJ2-1; 11 nucleotides line up with TRBD2. The CDR3 has 16 amino acids. Per the germline V gene, CDR1 is MDHEN and CDR2 is SYDVKM. With 4 bases clipped from V and 2 bases from J, the junction kept 4 bases outside the gene matches. As DNA, the CDR3 is TGTGCCAGCAGTTCCCCGGGACTAGCGGCCTACAATGAGCAGTTCTTC. Its translation is CASSSPGLAAYNEQFF.

This clone showed up just once. The chain links TRBV19 to TRBJ1-5, with D perhaps TRBD1 (5 bases). The V end lost 0 bases, the J end lost 6 bases, and 9 bases lay between the germline ends. The CDR3 covers 14 residues. Germline CDR1 reads LNHDA; CDR2 reads SQIVND (reference sequence). For the CDR3, the DNA is TGTGCCAGTAGTATAGACGGTGGGGGTCAGCCCCAGCATTTT. Amino acid sequence: CASSIDGGGQPQHF.

Details on this clone: The junction differs from germline at one of its ends, possibly a read error. CDR3 coding DNA: TGTGCTAGCAGCTTAGCAGGGGGGGAGACCCAGTACTTC. This sequence encodes CASSLAGGETQYF. This rearrangement joins TRBV7-7 to TRBJ2-5; D may be TRBD1 (7 bases). Germline CDR1 and CDR2: SSHAT and FNYEAQ (reference sequence). The CDR3 totals 13 residues.

This clone was counted only a few times. The CDR3 protein is CSARTSGSYEQYF. The CDR3 bases are TGCAGCGCACGAACCTCTGGCTCCTACGAGCAGTACTTC. This chain joins TRBV29-1 and TRBJ2-7; the D is unclear. The CDR3 loop spans 13 amino acids. V dropped 7 bases and J dropped 0 bases, with 13 bases sitting between them. Germline values: CDR1 SQVTM, CDR2 ANQGSEA.

CDR3 nucleotide sequence: TGTGCCACCCGGACAGGGGGCGCGGATGAGACCCAGTACTTC. Its translation is CATRTGGADETQYF. The genes are TRBV6-5 and TRBJ2-5, with 11 bases matching TRBD1. This CDR3 has 14 amino acids. V shed 10 bases, J shed 5 bases, and the junction held 9 bases outside the gene matches. The germline gives CDR1 MNHEY, CDR2 SVGAGI.

By share, this clone counts as large. The chain carries TRBV5-1 and TRBJ2-3; 7 bases agree with TRBD1. Per germline, CDR1 SGHRS and CDR2 YFSETQ. V was pared by 5 bases and J by 2 bases, with 8 bases of the junction left unmatched. The CDR3 is 15 residues long. CDR3 sequence: CASRPDRLPTDTQYF. CDR3 in DNA: TGCGCCAGCAGGCCGGACAGGTTACCCACAGATACGCAGTATTTT.

This clone has only one observation. The gene calls are TRBV10-3 and TRBJ2-2, with D perhaps matching TRBD1 (7 bases). Trimming cost V 6 bases and J 6 bases, with 11 bases left between them. The CDR3 spans 13 residues. CDR1 and CDR2 (germline): ENHRY, SYGVKD. CDR3 coding DNA: TGTGCCATCAGCGCAGGGGGGTCCGGGGAGCTGTTTTTT. Its protein is CAISAGGSGELFF.

This clone was counted a single time. The gene calls are TRBV7-6 and TRBJ2-7; the D is unclear. The CDR3 runs to 15 residues. Trimming removed 2 bases at V and 4 bases at J, with 15 bases between. Germline CDR1 SGHVS, CDR2 FNYEAQ. CDR3 amino acids: CASSLNPDGIYEQYF. The CDR3 bases are TGTGCCAGCAGCTTAAACCCCGACGGAATTTACGAGCAGTACTTC.

This chain joins TRBV6-4 and TRBJ2-1; TRBD2 aligns across 7 bases. With 4 bases clipped from V and 0 bases from J, the junction kept 3 bases outside the gene matches. This CDR3 comprises 15 residues. Germline V CDR1 and CDR2: MRHNA, SNTAGT. The CDR3 DNA is TGTGCCAGCAGTGTAAGCGGGAACTCCTACAATGAGCAGTTCTTC. Its protein is CASSVSGNSYNEQFF.

The chain employs TRBV30 and TRBJ2-7; a possible D gene is TRBD2 (5 bases). With 4 bases removed from V and 0 bases from J, the gap between germline ends came to 7 bases. This CDR3 has 12 residues. Germline assignment: CDR1 GTSNPN and CDR2 SVGIG (reference sequence). CDR3 DNA sequence: TGTGCCTGGATTCGGGACTCCTACGAGCAGTACTTC. This sequence encodes CAWIRDSYEQYF. The whole variable domain, filled in from reference TRBV30 and TRBJ2-7, reads SQTIHQWPATLVQPVGSPLSLECTVEGTSNPNLYWYRQAAGRGLQLLFYSVGIGQISSEVPQNLSASRPQDRQFILSSKKLLLSDSGFYLCAWIRDSYEQYFGPGTRLTVT.

The chain joins TRBV5-4 to TRBJ2-7, with TRBD1 matching 7 bases. With 2 bases clipped from V and 2 bases from J, the junction kept 7 bases outside the gene matches. In germline, CDR1 is SGHNT, CDR2 YYREEE (reference sequence). This CDR3 spans 15 amino acids. The CDR3 DNA follows: TGTGCCAGCAGCTTCATGGGGACAGCGACCTACGAGCAGTACTTC. This translates into CASSFMGTATYEQYF.

The rearrangement uses TRBV14 and TRBJ2-3; TRBD2 matches at 8 bases. V shed 5 bases and J 1 base; nucleotides not matched to a gene: 8. CDR1 and CDR2 (germline): SGHDN, FVKESK. This CDR3 has 16 amino acids. CDR3 coding DNA: TGTGCCAGCAGCATTGGACTAGCAGACCGCACAGATACGCAGTATTTT. As protein: CASSIGLADRTDTQYF.